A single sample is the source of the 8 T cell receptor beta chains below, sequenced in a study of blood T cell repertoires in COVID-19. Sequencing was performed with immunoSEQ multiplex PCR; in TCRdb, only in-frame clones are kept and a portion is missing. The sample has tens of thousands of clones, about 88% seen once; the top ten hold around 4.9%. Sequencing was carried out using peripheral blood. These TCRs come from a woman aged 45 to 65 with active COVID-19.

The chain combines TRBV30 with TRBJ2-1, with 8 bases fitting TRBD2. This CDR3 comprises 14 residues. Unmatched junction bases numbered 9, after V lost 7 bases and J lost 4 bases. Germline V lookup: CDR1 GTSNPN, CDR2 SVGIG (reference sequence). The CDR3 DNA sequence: TGTGCCTCCATTTTGACTAGCGCTTACAATGAGCAGTTCTTC. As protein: CASILTSAYNEQFF.

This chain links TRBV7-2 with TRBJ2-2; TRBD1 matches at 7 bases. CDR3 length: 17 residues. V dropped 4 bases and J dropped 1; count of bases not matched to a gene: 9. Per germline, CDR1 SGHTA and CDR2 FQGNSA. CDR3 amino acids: CASSSPETGWNTGELFF. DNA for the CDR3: TGTGCCAGCAGCTCACCAGAGACAGGGTGGAACACCGGGGAGCTGTTTTTT.

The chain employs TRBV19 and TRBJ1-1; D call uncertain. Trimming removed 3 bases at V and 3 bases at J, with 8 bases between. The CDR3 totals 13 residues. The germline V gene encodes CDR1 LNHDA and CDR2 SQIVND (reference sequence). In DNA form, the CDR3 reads TGTGCCAGTAGTATTTCCCGGGACACTGAAGCTTTCTTT. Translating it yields CASSISRDTEAFF. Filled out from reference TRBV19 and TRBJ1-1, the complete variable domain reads DGGITQSPKYLFRKEGQNVTLSCEQNLNHDAMYWYRQDPGQGLRLIYYSQIVNDFQKGDIAEGYSVSREKKESFPLTVTSAQKNPTAFYLCASSISRDTEAFFGQGTRLTVV.

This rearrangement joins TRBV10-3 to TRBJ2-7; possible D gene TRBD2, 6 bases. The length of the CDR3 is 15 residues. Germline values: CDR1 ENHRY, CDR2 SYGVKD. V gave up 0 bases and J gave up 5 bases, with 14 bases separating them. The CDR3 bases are TGTGCCATCAGTGAGTCATCCGGGAGCTACCACGAGCAGTACTTC. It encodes CAISESSGSYHEQYF.

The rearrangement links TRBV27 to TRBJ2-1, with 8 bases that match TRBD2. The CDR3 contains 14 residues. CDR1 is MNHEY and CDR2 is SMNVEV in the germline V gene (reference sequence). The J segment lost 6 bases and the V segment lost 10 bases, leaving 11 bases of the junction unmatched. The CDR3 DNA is TGTGCCACCTCCCGAGCGGGAGCGGGCAATGAGCAGTTCTTC. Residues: CATSRAGAGNEQFF.

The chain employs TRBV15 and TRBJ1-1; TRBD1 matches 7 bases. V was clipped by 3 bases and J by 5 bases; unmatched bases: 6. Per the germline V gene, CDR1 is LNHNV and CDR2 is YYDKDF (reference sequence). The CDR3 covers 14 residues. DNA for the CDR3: TGTGCCACCAGCAGCAGACAGGGTGGGACTGAAGCTTTCTTT. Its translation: CATSSRQGGTEAFF.

CDR3 bases: TGTGCCAGCAGTATTACTATTAGCGGGACGCAGTATTTT. As protein: CASSITISGTQYF. This chain links TRBV12-3 or TRBV12-4 with TRBJ2-3; 7 nucleotides line up with TRBD2. J lost 9 bases, V lost 5 bases, and 8 bases had no gene match. The CDR3 has 13 residues.

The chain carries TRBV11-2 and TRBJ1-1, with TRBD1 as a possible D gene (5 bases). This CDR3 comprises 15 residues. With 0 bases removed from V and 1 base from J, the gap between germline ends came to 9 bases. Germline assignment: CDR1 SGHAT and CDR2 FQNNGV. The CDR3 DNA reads TGTGCCAGCAGCTTAGAACGGGGGTCGAACACTGAAGCTTTCTTT. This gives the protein CASSLERGSNTEAFF.